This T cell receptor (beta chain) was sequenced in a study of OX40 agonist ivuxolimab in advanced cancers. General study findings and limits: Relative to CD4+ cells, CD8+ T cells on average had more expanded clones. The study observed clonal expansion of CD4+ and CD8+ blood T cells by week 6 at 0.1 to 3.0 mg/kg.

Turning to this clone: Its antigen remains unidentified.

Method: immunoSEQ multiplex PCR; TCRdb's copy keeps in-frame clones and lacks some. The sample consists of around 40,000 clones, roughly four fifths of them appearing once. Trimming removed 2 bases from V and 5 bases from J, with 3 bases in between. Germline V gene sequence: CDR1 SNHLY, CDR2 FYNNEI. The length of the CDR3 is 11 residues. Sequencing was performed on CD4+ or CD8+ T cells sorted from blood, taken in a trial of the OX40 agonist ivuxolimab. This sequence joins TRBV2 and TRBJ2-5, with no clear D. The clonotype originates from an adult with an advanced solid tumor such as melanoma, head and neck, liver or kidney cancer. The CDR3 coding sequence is TGTGCCAGCAGTGAACTCGAGACCCAGTACTTC. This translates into CASSELETQYF.